This T cell receptor beta chain appears in the sequencing data of a study of blood T cell repertoires in COVID-19. Overall study context: From the United States, Italy and Spain came samples of acute and convalescent COVID-19. The analysed material was cDNA or gDNA that came from T cells, B-cell-depleted T cells, or PBMCs.

The germline CDR1 and CDR2 sequences are SGHTA and FQGNSA. Trimming removed 1 base from V and 3 bases from J, with 21 bases in between. This CDR3 has 19 amino acids. Per the original data handling: Using reference gene primer amplification, nucleated cell counts were estimated. Produced via immunoSEQ multiplex PCR; TCRdb's table is partial and in-frame only. V and J calls and clone size are given by that table; D and trimming were obtained from the DNA. This table holds under 110,000 clones, less than 85% found once. Material: peripheral blood. This sequence joins TRBV7-2 and TRBJ1-4; tentative D call: TRBD1 (5 bases). The source of this sequence is a woman aged 70 to 79 with active or convalescent COVID-19. CDR3 residues: CASSLVPGPLQAPNEKLFF. CDR3 nucleotide sequence: TGTGCCAGCAGCTTAGTCCCGGGCCCGCTACAGGCCCCTAATGAAAAACTGTTTTTT.